The next 14 T cell receptor beta chains were all read from a single sample in a study of shared clonotypes between healthy human individuals. The repertoire was sequenced with immunoSEQ multiplex PCR; TCRdb's copy has only in-frame clones and lacks some. The table lists nearly 1 million clones, around three quarters of them singletons. The material sequenced was memory CD4+ T cells sorted from blood. Subset indicated: CD45RA-negative fraction. The receptor source for this set is a man aged 18-30 years in good health.

J is TRBJ1-4 and V is TRBV5-1; unclear D gene. Trimming removed 0 bases from V and 8 bases from J, with 17 bases in between. The CDR3 totals 16 residues. The germline V gene has CDR1 SGHRS and CDR2 YFSETQ. In DNA form, the CDR3 reads TGCGCCAGCAGCTTGGATACGTCGGGTTTGGACGAAAAACTGTTTTTT. Protein product: CASSLDTSGLDEKLFF.

The chain recombines TRBV7-2 with TRBJ2-5, with TRBD2 as a possible D gene (5 bases). Deletions cut 1 base from V and 6 bases from J, with 9 bases between. The germline gives CDR1 SGHTA, CDR2 FQGNSA. CDR3 length: 13 amino acids. CDR3 region: CASSLESGKTQYF. In nucleotides, the CDR3 is TGTGCCAGCAGCTTAGAATCCGGGAAGACCCAGTACTTC.

This clone was detected once. The chain has TRBV6-5 and TRBJ2-3; 7 bases are shared with TRBD2. The V gene's germline CDR1 is MNHEY and CDR2 SVGAGI. The junction had 7 bases not matched to a gene; V was cut back by 7 bases and J by 0 bases. This CDR3 has 15 residues. The chain's CDR3 is CASKGSGSSTDTQYF. The CDR3 DNA is TGTGCCAGCAAAGGTAGCGGGTCTAGCACAGATACGCAGTATTTT.

This clone was recorded once. The J gene is TRBJ1-5, the V gene TRBV5-1, with D perhaps TRBD1 (5 bases). V was clipped by 4 bases and J by 3 bases, with 14 bases between them. CDR1 is SGHRS and CDR2 is YFSETQ in the germline V gene. CDR3 size: 15 residues. In DNA, the CDR3 is TGCGCCAGCAGCCCCACGGGGGATCTCAATCAGCCCCAGCATTTT. This codes for CASSPTGDLNQPQHF.

The chain employs TRBV27 and TRBJ2-3; D tentatively reads TRBD1 or TRBD2 (6 bases each). This CDR3 comprises 17 residues. The V gene lost 2 bases and the J gene lost 2 bases, with 17 bases spanning the gap. CDR1 and CDR2 (germline): MNHEY, SMNVEV (reference sequence). This CDR3 reads CASSLNRGPVFTDTQYF. The CDR3 coding sequence is TGTGCCAGCAGTTTAAACCGGGGGCCAGTGTTCACAGATACGCAGTATTTT.

This chain links TRBV18 with TRBJ1-5, with D hard to call. CDR3 length: 13 amino acids. Germline-derived CDR1 and CDR2 are KGHSH and LQKENI. V gave up 3 bases and J gave up 7 bases, with 10 bases separating them. CDR3 DNA sequence: TGTGCCAGCTCACCCGGGGTTCGACAGCCCCAGCATTTT. Translation gives CASSPGVRQPQHF.

This chain connects TRBV11-2 to TRBJ2-2; tentatively, D is TRBD2 (5 bases). The ends were cut back, 2 bases at V and 4 bases at J, with 8 bases in the middle. This CDR3 is built from 14 residues. Germline lookup yields CDR1 SGHAT and CDR2 FQNNGV. CDR3 DNA: TGTGCCAGCAGCTTATATCTAGCCACCGGGGAGCTGTTTTTT. This gives the protein CASSLYLATGELFF. Full variable domain (outside the CDR3, taken from reference TRBV11-2 and TRBJ2-2): EAGVAQSPRYKIIEKRQSVAFWCNPISGHATLYWYQQILGQGPKLLIQFQNNGVVDDSQLPKDRFSAERLKGVDSTLKIQPAKLEDSAVYLCASSLYLATGELFFGEGSRLTVL.

This chain uses TRBV18 with TRBJ2-1, with 10 nucleotides matching TRBD2. Germline-derived CDR1 and CDR2 are KGHSH and LQKENI. The length of the CDR3 is 16 residues. Unmatched junction bases numbered 10, after V lost 3 bases and J lost 8 bases. The CDR3 sequence: CASSPAQRGGLDEQFF. CDR3 nucleotide sequence: TGTGCCAGCTCACCGGCTCAGCGGGGGGGCTTAGATGAGCAGTTCTTC.

The genes are TRBV9 and TRBJ2-3; TRBD2 matches at 8 bases. CDR1 is SGDLS, CDR2 YYNGEE, per germline. The CDR3 consists of 16 residues. The J segment lost 2 bases and the V segment lost 0 bases, leaving 5 bases of the junction unmatched. The CDR3 protein is CASSVAAGDHTDTQYF. The CDR3 DNA sequence: TGTGCCAGCAGCGTAGCAGCGGGGGACCACACAGATACGCAGTATTTT.

This clone came up a few times. The rearrangement links TRBV5-1 to TRBJ2-1; the match to TRBD2 covers 7 bases. Germline V lookup: CDR1 SGHRS, CDR2 YFSETQ. V lost 8 bases to trimming and J lost 10 bases; unmatched junction nucleotides: 18. CDR3 length: 15 residues. CDR3 protein: CASFKTDLAASEQFF. CDR3 bases: TGCGCCAGTTTCAAAACGGACCTAGCGGCCTCGGAGCAGTTCTTC.

The V gene is TRBV18, the J gene TRBJ2-3; the match to TRBD1 covers 9 bases. This CDR3 region has 16 residues. V shed 3 bases and J 3 bases; nucleotides not matched to a gene: 7. Germline V lookup: CDR1 KGHSH, CDR2 LQKENI. CDR3 region: CASSPTGGIRTDTQYF. DNA for the CDR3: TGTGCCAGCTCACCGACAGGGGGGATCCGGACAGATACGCAGTATTTT.

This clone was recorded a few times. The CDR3 sequence: CASRETGGSTEAFF. The CDR3 DNA reads as TGTGCCAGCAGGGAGACAGGGGGATCGACTGAAGCTTTCTTT. J is TRBJ1-1 and V is TRBV2; TRBD1 matches 9 bases. The CDR3 has 14 residues. Trimming took 6 bases from V and 5 from J; bases not matched to a gene: 7. The germline gives CDR1 SNHLY, CDR2 FYNNEI. Filled out from reference TRBV2 and TRBJ1-1, the complete variable domain reads EPEVTQTPSHQVTQMGQEVILRCVPISNHLYFYWYRQILGQKVEFLVSFYNNEISEKSEIFDDQFSVERPDGSNFTLKIRSTKLEDSAMYFCASRETGGSTEAFFGQGTRLTVV.

The CDR3 spells CASSVTLDEQFF. CDR3 in DNA: TGTGCCAGCAGCGTTACCCTTGATGAGCAGTTCTTC. The V and J genes are TRBV9 and TRBJ2-1, with D uncertain. Trimming removed 2 bases from V and 8 bases from J, with 8 bases in between. The CDR3 runs to 12 residues. In germline, CDR1 is SGDLS, CDR2 YYNGEE.

This clone was counted only a few times. This chain uses TRBV5-1 with TRBJ2-1; D possibly matches TRBD1 or TRBD2 (5 bases each). V lost 3 bases, J lost 12 bases, and 16 bases lay in between. Germline assignment: CDR1 SGHRS and CDR2 YFSETQ. This CDR3 spans 13 amino acids. The CDR3 loop is CASSWDVGIWQFF. CDR3 in DNA: TGCGCCAGCAGCTGGGACGTCGGGATTTGGCAGTTCTTC.